This T cell receptor (beta chain) was identified during a study of control samples from healthy donors and cancer patients. Generated by immunoSEQ multiplex PCR, the TCRdb table keeps only in-frame clones and is missing some. This sample carries 100,000 to 150,000 clones, approximately 92% of them seen once, and the ten largest clones take about 1.9%. Germline values: CDR1 SQVTM, CDR2 ANQGSEA. CDR3 length: 14 amino acids. The V end was cut by 4 bases, the J end by 7 bases, with 17 bases between. The TCR was taken from a woman aged 50 to 65 in good health. Sequencing was carried out using blood. The V and J genes are TRBV29-1 and TRBJ2-1; possibly TRBD1 for D (5 bases). The CDR3 coding sequence is TGCAGCGTTGTCCCAGGGTTGATCGGGAATGAGCAGTTCTTC. It yields the protein CSVVPGLIGNEQFF.